This passage covers 10 T cell receptor beta chains from one sample sequenced in a study of T-cell memory formation after mild COVID-19. TCRdb re-called the 5' RACE reads through MiXCR, storing one row per CDR3 protein. The sample records 250,000 to 300,000 distinct CDR3 sequences, about 16% being singletons. The sample taken for sequencing was PBMCs or a T cell subset sorted from them (not recorded which). The receptors derive from a man aged 18 to 29 who had mild COVID-19 (a few samples of this study predate the infection). Cell type and time point are not known.

V gene TRBV20-1 combines with J gene TRBJ2-3; possibly TRBD1 for D (6 bases). Germline-derived CDR1 and CDR2 are DFQATT and SNEGSKA (reference sequence). Deletions cut 0 bases from V and 5 bases from J, with 9 bases between. This CDR3 is 13 amino acids long. CDR3 residues: CSARDPRGDTQYF. DNA of the CDR3: TGCAGTGCTAGAGACCCCAGGGGAGATACGCAGTATTTT.

This chain links TRBV12-5 with TRBJ1-1; tentative D call: TRBD1 (5 bases). Germline CDR1 is LGHNT and CDR2 is FRNRAP. The CDR3 is made up of 14 amino acids. V lost 4 bases and J lost 0, with 9 bases in between. The CDR3 reads CASGWDGMNTEAFF. Written as DNA, the CDR3 is TGTGCTAGTGGTTGGGACGGAATGAACACTGAAGCTTTCTTT. The whole variable domain, remainder taken from reference TRBV12-5 and TRBJ1-1, is DARVTQTPRHKVTEMGQEVTMRCQPILGHNTVFWYRQTMMQGLELLAYFRNRAPLDDSGMPKDRFSAEMPDATLATLKIQPSEPRDSAVYFCASGWDGMNTEAFFGQGTRLTVV.

This chain connects TRBV7-9 to TRBJ2-7; 8 nucleotides agree with TRBD1. The CDR3 is made up of 13 amino acids. CDR1 is SEHNR and CDR2 is FQNEAQ in the germline V gene (reference sequence). J gave up 5 bases and V 5 bases, and 5 bases lay outside the gene matches. The CDR3 loop reads CASSPQGAHEQYV. As DNA, the CDR3 is TGTGCCAGCAGCCCCCAGGGGGCCCACGAGCAGTACGTC.

This clonotype showed up many times. The chain is built from TRBV27 and TRBJ1-2; 7 bases agree with TRBD1. Germline V CDR1 and CDR2: MNHEY, SMNVEV (reference sequence). The V gene end was trimmed by 7 bases and the J gene end by 7 bases; junction bases not matched to a gene: 9. This CDR3 comprises 13 residues. CDR3 amino acids: CASKPGGAFGYTF. The CDR3 DNA reads TGTGCCAGCAAACCAGGGGGTGCTTTTGGCTACACCTTC.

In its sample, this clonotype was seen a few times. For the CDR3, the DNA is TGTGCCAGCACCCTAGGGTACAGACCGACCTTTGCAACTAATGAAAAACTGTTTTTT. This gives the protein CASTLGYRPTFATNEKLFF. This chain connects TRBV12-3 or TRBV12-4 to TRBJ1-4; D remains ambiguous. V was cut by 7 bases and J by 0 bases, with 24 bases left in between. The CDR3 covers 19 residues.

The CDR3, as DNA: TGCAGCGTTGTACAGGGGGCGAGCACAGATACGCAGTATTTT. The encoded protein is CSVVQGASTDTQYF. The rearrangement links TRBV29-1 to TRBJ2-3, with TRBD1 matching 9 bases. In germline, CDR1 is SQVTM, CDR2 ANQGSEA. J gave up 0 bases and V 4 bases, and 2 bases lay outside the gene matches. CDR3 length: 14 amino acids.

The chain is built from TRBV6-5 and TRBJ1-6; D is undetermined. The CDR3 sequence is 15 residues long. The germline V and J ends were trimmed by 3 bases and 10 bases, with 16 bases remaining between them. CDR1 is MNHEY, CDR2 SVGAGI, per germline. The CDR3 reads CASSYTRRPGSPLHF. The CDR3 DNA is TGTGCCAGCAGTTATACTCGCCGTCCGGGATCACCCCTCCACTTT.

V and J are TRBV20-1 and TRBJ1-2; possibly TRBD1 for D (6 bases). Germline V CDR1 and CDR2: DFQATT, SNEGSKA (reference sequence). V dropped 3 bases and J dropped 5 bases, with 16 bases sitting between them. The CDR3 is made up of 14 amino acids. CDR3 in amino acids: CSARSTGSPYGYTF. DNA of the CDR3: TGCAGTGCTAGGAGTACAGGGAGCCCGTATGGCTACACCTTC.

The table lists this clonotype with a few counts. This chain uses TRBV7-2 with TRBJ2-1; 8 bases align to TRBD1. CDR3 length: 15 amino acids. CDR1 is SGHTA, CDR2 FQGNSA, per germline. The J segment lost 9 bases and the V segment lost 3 bases, leaving 10 bases of the junction unmatched. The CDR3 DNA reads as TGTGCCAGCAGCTTGACACCCGGACAGGGTAGTGAGCAGTTCTTC. It encodes CASSLTPGQGSEQFF.

This clonotype was counted at least ten times. This sequence joins TRBV4-1 and TRBJ2-7; no definite D call. Between the trimmed V and J ends, which lost 0 bases and 4 bases, there was a span of 13 bases. The CDR3 length is 15 residues. The V gene's germline CDR1 is MGHRA and CDR2 YSYEKL. CDR3 DNA: TGCGCCAGCAGCCAAGATTCCAATCTTATATACGAGCAGTACTTC. Translating gives CASSQDSNLIYEQYF.